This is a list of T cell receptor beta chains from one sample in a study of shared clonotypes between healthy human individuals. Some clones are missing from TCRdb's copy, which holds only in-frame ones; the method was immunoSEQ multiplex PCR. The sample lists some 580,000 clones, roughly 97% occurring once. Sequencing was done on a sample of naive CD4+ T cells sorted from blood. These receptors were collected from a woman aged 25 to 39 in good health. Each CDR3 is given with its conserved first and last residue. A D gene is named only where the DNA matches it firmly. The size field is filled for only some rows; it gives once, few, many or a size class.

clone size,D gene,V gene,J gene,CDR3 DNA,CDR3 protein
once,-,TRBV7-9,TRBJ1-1,TGTGCCAGCAGCTTAGAGTGGTCGAACACTGAAGCTTTCTTT,CASSLEWSNTEAFF
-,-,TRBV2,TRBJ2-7,TGTGCCAGCATCGAAGCAGGGAGGAACGAGCAGTACTTC,CASIEAGRNEQYF
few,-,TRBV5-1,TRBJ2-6,TGCGCCAGCAGCTTGATGGGACCTGGGGCCAACGTCCTGACTTTC,CASSLMGPGANVLTF
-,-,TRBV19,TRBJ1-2,TGTGCCAGTAGTGAACCTTATGGCTACACCTTC,CASSEPYGYTF
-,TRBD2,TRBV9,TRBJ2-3,TGTGCCAGCAGCGTAGGTGAAGCGGGAGGCACAGATACGCAGTATTTT,CASSVGEAGGTDTQYF
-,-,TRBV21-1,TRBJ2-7,TGTGCCCCTACCCGACACTCGTCGTTCCGCGAGCAGTACTTC,CAPTRHSSFREQYF
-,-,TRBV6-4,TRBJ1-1,TGTGCCAGCAGCCCAGTGGGAGGGGACACTGAAGCTTTCTTT,CASSPVGGDTEAFF
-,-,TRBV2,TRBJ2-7,TGTGCCAGCAGTTGGGCTACCCCTGTTGAGCAGTACTTC,CASSWATPVEQYF
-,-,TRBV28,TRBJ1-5,TGTGCCAGCAGTTTTAACGGTTTGGATCAGCCCCAGCATTTT,CASSFNGLDQPQHF
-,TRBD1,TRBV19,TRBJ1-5,TGTGCCAGTAGTTTAAGACAGGGCCTGATTAATCAGCCCCAGCATTTT,CASSLRQGLINQPQHF
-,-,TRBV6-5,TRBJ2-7,TGTGCCAGCAGTTACGTCGCTAGATTAGGCTACGAGCAGTACTTC,CASSYVARLGYEQYF
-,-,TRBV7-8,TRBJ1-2,TGTGCCAGCAGCCCCTCCAGGAGGCGCGGCAACTATGGCTACACCTTC,CASSPSRRRGNYGYTF
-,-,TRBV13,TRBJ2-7,TGTGCCAGCAGCTCGCATGGGCTCTCCTACGAGCAGTACTTC,CASSSHGLSYEQYF
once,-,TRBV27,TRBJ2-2,TGTGCCAGCAGTTTAGCCGTAGCGACCGGGGAGCTGTTTTTT,CASSLAVATGELFF
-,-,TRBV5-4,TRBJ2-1,TGTGCCAGCAGCTTGCCCAGCGAAGGTGAGCAGTTCTTC,CASSLPSEGEQFF
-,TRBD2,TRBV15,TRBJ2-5,TGTGCCACCAGCAGAGTGATTCTAGCGGGATACCAAGAGACCCAGTACTTC,CATSRVILAGYQETQYF
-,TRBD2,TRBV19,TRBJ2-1,TGTGCCAGTAGTAGCGGGAGGAATGAGCAGTTCTTC,CASSSGRNEQFF
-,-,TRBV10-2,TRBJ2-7,TGCGCCAGCAGTGAGTCAGGGGACCCCCCCTACGAGCAGTACTTC,CASSESGDPPYEQYF
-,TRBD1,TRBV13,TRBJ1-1,TGTGCCAGCAGCGTATACAGGGGCACTGAAGCTTTCTTT,CASSVYRGTEAFF
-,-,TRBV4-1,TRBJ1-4,TGCGCCAGCAGCCGGCTCAGGAAGTTGGATGGAGAAAAACTGTTTTTT,CASSRLRKLDGEKLFF
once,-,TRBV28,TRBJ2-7,TGTGCCAGCAGTTTTCCTCGCCACAGGGCGGCCGAGCAGTACTTC,CASSFPRHRAAEQYF
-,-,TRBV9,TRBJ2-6,TGTGCCAGCAGCGTAGACACCGCTGAGGGGGCCAACGTCCTGACTTTC,CASSVDTAEGANVLTF
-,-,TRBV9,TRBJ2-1,TGTGCCAGCAGCCCGATCGGCGGGGCCCCCTACAATGAGCAGTTCTTC,CASSPIGGAPYNEQFF
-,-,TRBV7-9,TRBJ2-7,TGTGCCAGCAGCTTAACACCCTCCTACGAGCAGTACTTC,CASSLTPSYEQYF
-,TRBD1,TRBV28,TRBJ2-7,TGTGCCAGCAGTTCGCCGGGACAGGACCCCTACGAGCAGTACTTC,CASSSPGQDPYEQYF